This passage covers 24 T cell receptor beta chains from one sample sequenced in a study of PD-1 blockade in classical Hodgkin lymphoma. The table came from immunoSEQ multiplex PCR; TCRdb's copy has only in-frame clones and leaves some out. Here the sample spans 15,000 to 20,000 clones, 82% being singletons. All patients experienced relapse after autologous stem cell transplantation, and brentuximab vedotin exposure was variable. Sequenced here: peripheral blood mononuclear cells (PBMCs), sampled before the second cycle of nivolumab. The source is a human donor with classical Hodgkin lymphoma.

This clone was seen once. V and J are TRBV6-5 and TRBJ2-1, with no clear D. The CDR3 runs to 11 residues. V lost 8 bases and J 5 bases, leaving 7 bases between the germline ends. Germline V gene sequence: CDR1 MNHEY, CDR2 SVGAGI. The CDR3 DNA reads TGTGCCAGCCAACGGGACAATGAGCAGTTCTTC. Its translation is CASQRDNEQFF.

The chain couples TRBV19 to TRBJ1-2, with 7 bases matching TRBD1. Losses at the gene ends were 7 bases for V and 8 bases for J; bases not matched to a gene: 10. Germline CDR1 reads LNHDA; CDR2 reads SQIVND (reference sequence). The CDR3 is 13 amino acids. The CDR3 loop is CASTSDRVEGYTF. As DNA, the CDR3 is TGTGCCAGTACCTCCGACAGGGTCGAAGGCTACACCTTC. The complete variable domain, with remaining parts taken from reference TRBV19 and TRBJ1-2, reads DGGITQSPKYLFRKEGQNVTLSCEQNLNHDAMYWYRQDPGQGLRLIYYSQIVNDFQKGDIAEGYSVSREKKESFPLTVTSAQKNPTAFYLCASTSDRVEGYTFGSGTRLTVV.

In nucleotides, the CDR3 is TGTGCCAGCACCTTTGGTAGGGCAAAAAGCTCTGGGGCCAACGTCCTGACTTTC. It is translated as CASTFGRAKSSGANVLTF. This chain links TRBV5-4 with TRBJ2-6; D not certain. Germline lookup yields CDR1 SGHNT and CDR2 YYREEE (reference sequence). The CDR3 spans 18 residues. The V and J ends lost 6 bases and 0 bases respectively, with 19 bases between them.

The V call is TRBV5-6, the J call TRBJ2-3, with D uncertain. Trimming cost V 3 bases and J 10 bases, with 9 bases left between them. Germline CDR1 is SGHDT and CDR2 is YYEEEE. The CDR3 sequence is 11 residues long. The CDR3 DNA sequence: TGTGCCAGCAGCTCCGAAGTCGCGCAGTATTTT. It yields the protein CASSSEVAQYF.

This clone has just a few counts. The rearrangement links TRBV7-2 to TRBJ1-5, with TRBD1 matching over 9 bases. The CDR3 totals 17 residues. CDR1 and CDR2 (germline): SGHTA, FQGNSA. V was clipped by 5 bases and J by 6 bases; unmatched bases: 14. The CDR3 bases are TGTGCCAGCAGCCTACGGTTGGGACAGGGCGTGGGTCAGCCCCAGCATTTT. It encodes CASSLRLGQGVGQPQHF.

This chain links TRBV5-1 with TRBJ2-5; maybe TRBD2 (7 bases). This CDR3 contains 14 residues. From germline, CDR1 is SGHRS and CDR2 YFSETQ. V was clipped by 6 bases and J by 2 bases, with 14 bases between them. CDR3 region: CASTKGGVQETQYF. In nucleotides, the CDR3 is TGCGCCAGCACAAAAGGGGGGGTACAAGAGACCCAGTACTTC.

The DNA for the CDR3 is TGCGCCAGCAGCCGACAGACTGCAGGGGACTTTAACACTGAAGCTTTCTTT. Protein: CASSRQTAGDFNTEAFF. The chain combines TRBV4-3 with TRBJ1-1; TRBD1 is a possible D gene (6 bases). Trimming pared 4 bases from V and 2 bases from J, leaving 20 bases between. The V gene's germline CDR1 is LGHNA and CDR2 YSLEER. This CDR3 has 17 amino acids.

The gene calls are TRBV7-9 and TRBJ1-1, with 7 bases aligning to TRBD1. The trim removed 3 bases at V and 8 bases at J, leaving 6 bases unmatched. This CDR3 has 13 amino acids. Germline-derived CDR1 and CDR2 are SEHNR and FQNEAQ (reference sequence). The CDR3, as DNA: TGTGCCAGCAGCTTGTTAGACAGGGCGGAAGCTTTCTTT. It yields the protein CASSLLDRAEAFF. Complete variable domain (other parts from reference TRBV7-9 and TRBJ1-1): DTGVSQNPRHKITKRGQNVTFRCDPISEHNRLYWYRQTLGQGPEFLTYFQNEAQLEKSRLLSDRFSAERPKGSFSTLEIQRTEQGDSAMYLCASSLLDRAEAFFGQGTRLTVV.

This clone appeared a single time. The rearrangement links TRBV2 to TRBJ1-5; no clear D. CDR1 and CDR2 from the germline V gene are SNHLY and FYNNEI. The CDR3 consists of 13 residues. V was pared by 8 bases and J by 0 bases, with 8 bases between. CDR3 in amino acids: CASSTYSNQPQHF. For the CDR3, the DNA is TGTGCCAGCTCTACATATAGCAATCAGCCCCAGCATTTT.

This chain links TRBV5-4 with TRBJ2-1, with D perhaps being TRBD1 or TRBD2 (5 bases each). The CDR3 runs 12 residues. Between the trimmed V and J ends, which lost 4 bases and 7 bases, there was a span of 9 bases. The germline V gene has CDR1 SGHNT and CDR2 YYREEE (reference sequence). The DNA for the CDR3 is TGTGCCAGCAGCGGAGGACAAAATGAGCAGTTCTTC. It is translated as CASSGGQNEQFF.

This clone was seen a handful of times. The chain is built from TRBV18 and TRBJ1-2, with 7 bases fitting TRBD1. This CDR3 has 15 amino acids. CDR1 and CDR2 (germline): KGHSH, LQKENI. J lost 1 base, V lost 2 bases, and 4 bases had no gene match. This chain's CDR3 is CASSPSTGNNYGYTF. CDR3 in DNA: TGTGCCAGCTCACCATCGACAGGGAATAACTATGGCTACACCTTC.

This clone was observed a handful of times. The chain uses TRBV15 and TRBJ1-5; D is possibly TRBD1 (5 bases). Germline V gene data show CDR1 as LNHNV and CDR2 as YYDKDF (reference sequence). V lost 0 bases and J 3 bases, leaving 15 bases between the germline ends. The CDR3 extends over 17 amino acids. The CDR3 loop reads CATSREGAGWANQPQHF. CDR3 nucleotide sequence: TGTGCCACCAGCAGAGAAGGGGCAGGGTGGGCCAATCAGCCCCAGCATTTT.

The chain has TRBV28 and TRBJ1-2; TRBD1 matches 8 bases. Germline lookup yields CDR1 MDHEN and CDR2 SYDVKM. J gave up 7 bases and V 3 bases, and 7 bases lay outside the gene matches. The CDR3 sequence is 14 residues long. CDR3 loop: CASSLWQGASGYTF. The CDR3 DNA reads TGTGCCAGCAGTTTGTGGCAGGGGGCCTCTGGCTACACCTTC.

This rearrangement joins TRBV7-2 to TRBJ2-2; 7 bases are shared with TRBD2. CDR1 and CDR2 from the germline V gene are SGHTA and FQGNSA. J lost 2 bases, V lost 6 bases, and 9 bases had no gene match. The CDR3 runs to 16 residues. CDR3 in DNA: TGTGCCAGCAGGGTACGCCCTAGCGGAAACACCGGGGAGCTGTTTTTT. Its translation: CASRVRPSGNTGELFF. The entire variable domain, with the rest obtained from reference TRBV7-2 and TRBJ2-2, is as follows: GAGVSQSPSNKVTEKGKDVELRCDPISGHTALYWYRQSLGQGLEFLIYFQGNSAPDKSGLPSDRFSAERTGGSVSTLTIQRTQQEDSAVYLCASRVRPSGNTGELFFGEGSRLTVL.

The chain links TRBV6-5 to TRBJ2-1; TRBD2 agrees at 10 bases. Germline V gives CDR1 MNHEY, CDR2 SVGAGI. The trim removed 4 bases at V and 5 bases at J, leaving 5 bases unmatched. The CDR3 runs 15 residues. DNA of the CDR3: TGTGCCAGCAGTTCATGGACTAGCGGCCACAATGAGCAGTTCTTC. Protein: CASSSWTSGHNEQFF.

V usage is TRBV4-2 and J usage is TRBJ2-2; 7 bases are a match to TRBD1. CDR3 length equals 15 residues. The J segment lost 6 bases and the V segment lost 4 bases, leaving 8 bases of the junction unmatched. Germline V CDR1 and CDR2: LGHNA, YNFKEQ. Written as DNA, the CDR3 is TGTGCCAGCAGCCGACAGGGACGTTCGGCCGGGGAGCTGTTTTTT. This sequence encodes CASSRQGRSAGELFF.

The chain combines TRBV5-4 with TRBJ2-7; D tentatively fits TRBD1 or TRBD2 (5 bases each). CDR1 and CDR2 (germline): SGHNT, YYREEE (reference sequence). CDR3 size: 16 residues. The germline V and J ends were trimmed by 3 bases and 1 base, with 17 bases remaining between them. The CDR3 sequence: CASSSGDRRNSYEQYF. The DNA for the CDR3 is TGTGCCAGCAGCTCCGGGGACCGACGAAATTCCTACGAGCAGTACTTC. Together with reference TRBV5-4 and TRBJ2-7, the CDR3 gives the full variable domain: ETGVTQSPTHLIKTRGQQVTLRCSSQSGHNTVSWYQQALGQGPQFIFQYYREEENGRGNFPPRFSGLQFPNYSSELNVNALELDDSALYLCASSSGDRRNSYEQYFGPGTRLTVT.

This clone has a single count. The chain recombines TRBV5-1 with TRBJ2-1; weak D call: TRBD2 (6 bases). The CDR3 totals 14 residues. V lost 2 bases to trimming and J lost 7 bases, with 13 bases between them. Germline V gives CDR1 SGHRS, CDR2 YFSETQ. CDR3 region: CASSLQLAGNEQFF. CDR3 coding DNA: TGCGCCAGCAGCTTACAACTAGCAGGGAATGAGCAGTTCTTC.

The V gene is TRBV7-9, the J gene TRBJ2-1; 14 positions match TRBD2. The CDR3 length is 17 residues. In germline, CDR1 is SEHNR, CDR2 FQNEAQ (reference sequence). V lost 5 bases and J lost 5; bases outside the gene matches: 8. DNA for the CDR3: TGTGCCAGCAGCCTGGGACTAGCGGGGGACTGGCACAATGAGCAGTTCTTC. Amino acid sequence: CASSLGLAGDWHNEQFF.

The genes are TRBV10-3 and TRBJ2-7; D ambiguous. Germline CDR1 and CDR2: ENHRY and SYGVKD. The CDR3 extends over 12 amino acids. Between the trimmed V and J ends, which lost 11 bases and 1 base, there was a span of 12 bases. The CDR3 reads CASGAGSYEQYF. CDR3 DNA sequence: TGTGCCTCCGGAGCCGGGTCCTACGAGCAGTACTTC.

This rearrangement joins TRBV19 to TRBJ2-6, with TRBD1 matching over 12 bases. With V trimmed by 7 bases and J by 1 base, 11 bases remained unmatched. This CDR3 is built from 19 residues. CDR1 is LNHDA, CDR2 SQIVND, per germline (reference sequence). The CDR3 sequence: CASIPGGTGGASGANVLTF. The CDR3 region has the DNA TGTGCCAGTATCCCAGGGGGGACAGGGGGCGCTTCTGGGGCCAACGTCCTGACTTTC.

The chain couples TRBV4-2 to TRBJ2-7, with 10 bases fitting TRBD1. V lost 7 bases to trimming and J lost 3 bases; unmatched junction nucleotides: 6. Germline V lookup: CDR1 LGHNA, CDR2 YNFKEQ. This CDR3 has 14 residues. The CDR3 loop reads CASTLGQGYYEQYF. CDR3 sequence (DNA): TGTGCCAGCACCCTGGGACAGGGGTACTACGAGCAGTACTTC.

The rearrangement links TRBV4-2 to TRBJ1-4; D gene uncertain. Germline CDR1 is LGHNA and CDR2 is YNFKEQ. CDR3 size: 15 residues. Trimming took off 0 bases at V and 0 bases at J, with 5 bases between the two ends. In nucleotides, the CDR3 is TGTGCCAGCAGCCAAGAGGCAGCAACTAATGAAAAACTGTTTTTT. Amino acid sequence: CASSQEAATNEKLFF.

This clone is a singleton in its sample. A junction boundary mismatches the germline segment, possibly from a read error. The genes are TRBV7-2 and TRBJ2-7; possible D gene TRBD1, 6 bases. Germline V gene lookup returns CDR1 SGHTA and CDR2 FQGNSA. The CDR3 consists of 13 residues. CDR3 DNA: TGTGCCAGCAGCTTACAGGGGATCGATGATGTAATATTC. As protein: CASSLQGIDDVIF.